This T cell receptor (beta chain) came from a study of T cell responses to AZD1222 COVID-19 vaccine. Study background: Pooling was applied to second doses at about 4 or about 12 weeks. General study results and limits: White British ancestry dominated among donors, who included more females, and clonal diversity was possibly underestimated.

Concerning this clone: Antigen unknown.

Repertoires were generated with immunoSEQ multiplex PCR, while TCRdb's copy carries only in-frame clones and drops some. The profile covers about 100,000 clones, with about 90% appearing a single time and approximately 17% taken by the ten largest. Trimming left V 0 bases short and J 3 bases short, with 11 bases between. CDR3 size: 16 residues. The V gene's germline CDR1 is SGHVS and CDR2 FNYEAQ. This material consisted of peripheral blood, taken on day 0 of AZD1222 vaccination. The chain carries TRBV7-6 and TRBJ1-4; D possibly corresponds to TRBD1 (5 bases). The clonotype originates from an adult in good health. CDR3 sequence: CASSLALGAANEKLFF. DNA of the CDR3: TGTGCCAGCAGCTTAGCGCTAGGGGCGGCTAATGAAAAACTGTTTTTT.